Listed here are 12 T cell receptor beta chains from one sample, sequenced in a study of blood T cells in healthy people across ages. PCR was performed a second time for about 7 to 11 cycles using a sample-barcoded 5' primer and a J-beta primer mix. One entry per CDR3 protein, called by TCRdb with MiXCR from the 5' RACE reads. The sample gives approximately 1.5 million distinct CDR3 sequences, about 35% of which show up once; approximately 10% is in the top ten. Sequenced input: blood. Receptor source: a woman aged 30 to 39 in good health.

This sequence joins TRBV12-3 or TRBV12-4 and TRBJ2-5; 8 bases are shared with TRBD2. The CDR3 spans 16 residues. V was clipped by 4 bases and J by 2 bases; unmatched bases: 9. CDR3 in amino acids: CASSSPGGGVQETQYF. The DNA of the CDR3 is TGTGCCAGCAGTTCCCCCGGGGGGGGCGTACAAGAGACCCAGTACTTC.

In the case of this clonotype: At one end the junction does not follow the germline gene, possibly because of a read error. The gene calls are TRBV28 and TRBJ1-3, with D uncertain. The CDR3 contains 15 residues. CDR1 is MDHEN, CDR2 SYDVKM, per germline. The CDR3, as DNA: TGTGCCAGCAGTTCCGGACGGTTGAGAGGAAGCACCATATATTTT. This encodes CASSSGRLRGSTIYF.

The table lists this clonotype with many counts. J is TRBJ2-1 and V is TRBV29-1, with 8 bases identical to TRBD2. The CDR3 has 14 amino acids. Unmatched junction bases numbered 8, after V lost 6 bases and J lost 4 bases. The germline gives CDR1 SQVTM, CDR2 ANQGSEA. CDR3: CSVEGVAGYNEQFF. As DNA, the CDR3 is TGCAGCGTAGAGGGAGTAGCGGGGTACAATGAGCAGTTCTTC.

This clonotype was counted between two and nine times. The chain joins TRBV27 to TRBJ2-1; 9 positions agree with TRBD2. With 2 bases clipped from V and 3 bases from J, the junction kept 5 bases outside the gene matches. The CDR3 has 16 amino acids. Germline V gene data show CDR1 as MNHEY and CDR2 as SMNVEV (reference sequence). The CDR3 spells CASSLVSGGNYNEQFF. DNA of the CDR3: TGTGCCAGCAGTTTAGTTAGCGGGGGAAACTACAATGAGCAGTTCTTC.

This clonotype was seen a few times. V gene TRBV4-1 combines with J gene TRBJ2-7; D possibly matches TRBD1 or TRBD2 (5 bases each). The CDR3 runs to 16 residues. CDR1 and CDR2 (germline): MGHRA, YSYEKL. V was pared by 4 bases and J by 0 bases, with 16 bases between. The CDR3 coding sequence is TGCGCCAGCAGCCCGACCGGGACGGCGGGCTCCTACGAGCAGTACTTC. Translated: CASSPTGTAGSYEQYF.

The CDR3 bases are TGTGCCAGCAGCTTAGACCGGGACAGGGGAAACATTCAGTACTTC. Amino acids: CASSLDRDRGNIQYF. The V gene is TRBV11-2, the J gene TRBJ2-4; 10 bases agree with TRBD1. V dropped 0 bases and J dropped 6; count of bases not matched to a gene: 2. The CDR3 has 15 amino acids. CDR1 and CDR2 from the germline V gene are SGHAT and FQNNGV. Together with reference TRBV11-2 and TRBJ2-4, the CDR3 gives the full variable domain: EAGVAQSPRYKIIEKRQSVAFWCNPISGHATLYWYQQILGQGPKLLIQFQNNGVVDDSQLPKDRFSAERLKGVDSTLKIQPAKLEDSAVYLCASSLDRDRGNIQYFGAGTRLSVL.

This chain connects TRBV18 to TRBJ2-5; no reliable D call. The CDR3 covers 14 residues. The V gene lost 0 bases and the J gene lost 2 bases, with 7 bases spanning the gap. Germline CDR1 and CDR2: KGHSH and LQKENI. The CDR3 protein is CASSPPGSQETQYF. The CDR3 DNA reads TGTGCCAGCTCACCACCGGGTTCGCAAGAGACCCAGTACTTC.

This clonotype was counted only a few times. The chain uses TRBV30 and TRBJ2-5, with D uncertain. The end of the DNA aligns better with TRBJ2-7, so the J call may be wrong. Per the germline V gene, CDR1 is GTSNPN and CDR2 is SVGIG (reference sequence). The CDR3 contains 13 residues. In DNA, the CDR3 is TGTGCCTGGAGTAACGGAATTGGGCTCGAGCAGTACTTC. Translating gives CAWSNGIGLEQYF.

This clonotype was observed once. The chain joins TRBV5-1 to TRBJ1-2; tentatively, D is TRBD1 (6 bases). The germline V gene has CDR1 SGHRS and CDR2 YFSETQ. The CDR3 totals 16 residues. Trimming shortened V by 4 bases and J by 8 bases, and 24 bases separated the two germline ends. In nucleotides, the CDR3 is TGCGCCAGCAGCCCCGGACAGATCGTCTCGGAAGGCGGCTACACCTTC. Protein: CASSPGQIVSEGGYTF.

This clonotype was picked up a small number of times. In DNA form, the CDR3 reads TGCGCCAGCAGCCCGGGACAGACGACTAGCGGGAGGACTGGAGAGACCCAGTACTTC. Its protein is CASSPGQTTSGRTGETQYF. V and J are TRBV5-1 and TRBJ2-5, with 13 bases matching TRBD2. CDR3 length: 19 amino acids. Germline assignment: CDR1 SGHRS and CDR2 YFSETQ. The trim removed 4 bases at V and 4 bases at J, leaving 16 bases unmatched.

This clonotype was observed at least ten times. V and J are TRBV6-5 and TRBJ2-5; 7 bases are shared with TRBD1. The ends lost 6 bases at V and 6 bases at J; junction bases unmatched: 7. The CDR3 is 13 residues long. Germline V gives CDR1 MNHEY, CDR2 SVGAGI. CDR3 coding DNA: TGTGCCAGCAGGACAACAGGGGTGCAGACCCAGTACTTC. Residues: CASRTTGVQTQYF.

This chain links TRBV7-2 with TRBJ2-1; 13 bases agree with TRBD2. CDR3 length equals 18 residues. Germline trimming cut 2 bases from V and 4 bases from J; bases unmatched to any gene: 8. Per the germline V gene, CDR1 is SGHTA and CDR2 is FQGNSA. The CDR3, as DNA: TGTGCCAGCAGCTTACGTCGGACTAGCGGGGGTACTTACAATGAGCAGTTCTTC. Its protein is CASSLRRTSGGTYNEQFF.